Sequencing of this T cell receptor (beta chain) was carried out in a study of blood T cells in healthy people across ages. Sample-barcoded 5' priming and a J-beta primer mix drove a second PCR of roughly 6 to 12 cycles. TCRdb itself ran the 5' RACE reads through MiXCR, one entry per CDR3 protein. Of 1.5 million to 2 million distinct CDR3 sequences in the sample, roughly two fifths were seen once. Trimming removed 7 bases from V and 4 bases from J, with 14 bases in between. From germline, CDR1 is SNHLY and CDR2 FYNNEI. The CDR3 contains 13 residues. The clonotype was recovered from a human donor in good health. The sequenced material came from blood. The rearrangement links TRBV2 to TRBJ2-7; D may be TRBD2 (5 bases). DNA for the CDR3: TGTGCCAGCACCGTTGGGGAGCTATACGAGCAGTACTTC. As protein: CASTVGELYEQYF.